This T cell receptor beta chain was found in a study of blood T cells in healthy people across ages. Next came a second PCR, run for about 7 to 12 cycles, which used a sample-barcoded 5' primer along with a J-beta primer mix. Via MiXCR, TCRdb re-called the 5' RACE reads, giving one row per CDR3 protein. Here the sample spans more than 650,000 distinct CDR3 sequences, 22% being singletons. Germline CDR1 reads MGHRA; CDR2 reads YSYEKL. The trim removed 0 bases at V and 8 bases at J, leaving 21 bases unmatched. CDR3 length: 19 amino acids. The sequenced sample consisted of blood. The sequence was obtained from a man between 65 and 80 years old in good health. This chain connects TRBV4-1 to TRBJ1-2, with 7 bases aligning to TRBD1. The CDR3 region has the DNA TGCGCCAGCAGCCAAGAGGGGACGGGACAGCCCAGAGGAAGATTGGGCTACACCTTC. Protein sequence: CASSQEGTGQPRGRLGYTF.